This section outlines one T cell receptor (beta chain) sequence together with its context. Its target is unknown. Only healthy Caucasians were enrolled as donors. The data stem from a study of identical twins. Study-level points and caveats: Cord blood's abundant beta clonotypes had fewer insertions, unlike memory repertoires. Twins shared beta out-of-frame sequences in excess, but this excess was weaker. Out-of-frame alpha sequences common to twins exhibited a surplus of low generation probability.

TCRdb fed the 5' RACE reads into MiXCR, producing one record per CDR3 protein. The sample lists hundreds of thousands of distinct CDR3 sequences; around 20% were seen once. This CDR3 contains 13 residues. The V and J ends lost 4 bases and 5 bases respectively, with 11 bases between them. Germline V lookup: CDR1 ENHRY, CDR2 SYGVKD. These sequences were also reported in another study, on yellow fever vaccine responses in identical twins.

Sequenced material: CD4+ T cells sorted from blood. The sequence came from a woman aged 18-30 years in good health. The J gene is TRBJ1-2, the V gene TRBV10-3, with a possible D match to TRBD1 (6 bases). The CDR3 loop is CAISGTGIYGYTF. In DNA, the CDR3 is TGTGCCATCAGTGGCACAGGGATATATGGCTACACCTTC.